The 21 T cell receptor beta chains in this list originate from one sample, sequenced in a study of OX40 agonist ivuxolimab in advanced cancers. Measured with immunoSEQ multiplex PCR; TCRdb has only the in-frame clones, and not every one. The profile shows under 90,000 clones, around 87% of them singletons. The input for sequencing was CD4+ or CD8+ T cells sorted from blood, taken in a trial of the OX40 agonist ivuxolimab. The receptors shown here come from an adult with an advanced solid tumor such as melanoma, head and neck, liver or kidney cancer.

The rearrangement links TRBV19 to TRBJ2-5; 10 bases align to TRBD1. V was clipped by 5 bases and J by 8 bases; unmatched bases: 5. This CDR3 is 13 amino acids long. In germline, CDR1 is LNHDA, CDR2 SQIVND (reference sequence). The CDR3 coding sequence is TGTGCCAGTAGTGAGGGACAGGGGACCACCCAGTACTTC. It specifies CASSEGQGTTQYF.

The chain couples TRBV4-2 to TRBJ2-3; 8 bases are a match to TRBD2. The CDR3 covers 17 residues. Germline assignment: CDR1 LGHNA and CDR2 YNFKEQ. V dropped 0 bases and J dropped 1; count of bases not matched to a gene: 6. DNA of the CDR3: TGTGCCAGCAGCCAAGAAAGCGGGGGTCCGCGCACAGATACGCAGTATTTT. This sequence encodes CASSQESGGPRTDTQYF.

The chain combines TRBV5-3 with TRBJ2-3; D not certain. TRBV5-3 belongs to the ORF category, with a function that is uncertain. The CDR3 length is 13 residues. V gave up 3 bases and J gave up 0 bases, with 5 bases separating them. In DNA form, the CDR3 reads TGTGCCAGAAGCTCGAGCAGCACAGATACGCAGTATTTT. Its translation is CARSSSSTDTQYF.

There are a few counts of this clone. The DNA of the CDR3 is TGTGCCAGCAGCCTTCAACTGGGCACCTCCTACGAGCAGTACTTC. This codes for CASSLQLGTSYEQYF. The genes are TRBV7-6 and TRBJ2-7; D is undetermined. Germline V gene data show CDR1 as SGHVS and CDR2 as FNYEAQ. V shed 5 bases and J shed 0 bases, with 14 bases lying between them. This CDR3 contains 15 residues.

The V and J genes are TRBV5-1 and TRBJ2-7; 7 bases align to TRBD1. Germline CDR1 SGHRS, CDR2 YFSETQ. The CDR3 runs to 15 residues. The J segment lost 7 bases and the V segment lost 4 bases, leaving 14 bases of the junction unmatched. Here the CDR3 DNA reads TGCGCCAGCAGCCCGGGACAGAACCTTATGGTGGAGCAGTACTTC. This gives the protein CASSPGQNLMVEQYF. Together with reference TRBV5-1 and TRBJ2-7, the CDR3 gives the full variable domain: KAGVTQTPRYLIKTRGQQVTLSCSPISGHRSVSWYQQTPGQGLQFLFEYFSETQRNKGNFPGRFSGRQFSNSRSEMNVSTLELGDSALYLCASSPGQNLMVEQYFGPGTRLTVT.

V gene TRBV5-1 combines with J gene TRBJ1-1, with D unclear. V gave up 2 bases and J gave up 0 bases, with 8 bases separating them. The CDR3 covers 14 residues. CDR1 and CDR2 (germline): SGHRS, YFSETQ. The chain's CDR3 is CASSFSGMNTEAFF. In DNA, the CDR3 is TGCGCCAGCAGCTTTTCGGGGATGAACACTGAAGCTTTCTTT.

As DNA, the CDR3 is TGTGCCAGCACAGGGGGGTGGGAGCAGTACTTC. Translating gives CASTGGWEQYF. The chain couples TRBV6-1 to TRBJ2-7; TRBD1 is a possible D gene (7 bases). Germline lookup yields CDR1 MNHNS and CDR2 SASEGT. Deletions cut 7 bases from V and 7 bases from J, with 11 bases between. The CDR3 covers 11 residues.

This rearrangement joins TRBV10-3 to TRBJ2-7, with 8 bases lining up with TRBD2. The CDR3 is 12 residues long. V was pared by 6 bases and J by 3 bases, with 1 base of the junction left unmatched. Looked up from germline, CDR1 is ENHRY and CDR2 is SYGVKD. For the CDR3, the DNA is TGTGCCATCAGCGGGACTAGCTACGAGCAGTACTTC. This translates into CAISGTSYEQYF.

V usage is TRBV16 and J usage is TRBJ1-3, with a possible D match to TRBD1 (5 bases). The CDR3 loop spans 14 amino acids. Per germline, CDR1 KGHSY and CDR2 FQNENV. Trimming stripped 5 bases from V and 4 bases from J, with 12 bases between. CDR3 nucleotides: TGTGCCAGCAGCTCAGGACAAAGCGGAAACACCATATATTTT. Translated, it gives CASSSGQSGNTIYF.

The rearrangement links TRBV7-2 to TRBJ1-5, with 7 bases matching TRBD1. The CDR3 runs 15 residues. Germline V gene data show CDR1 as SGHTA and CDR2 as FQGNSA. With 5 bases clipped from V and 0 bases from J, the junction kept 4 bases outside the gene matches. Here the CDR3 reads CASSRGQYSNQPQHF. As DNA, the CDR3 is TGTGCCAGCAGCCGGGGACAGTATAGCAATCAGCCCCAGCATTTT.

This chain joins TRBV7-7 and TRBJ1-1, with D possibly TRBD1 on 6 matching bases. Trimming removed 5 bases from V and 3 bases from J, with 16 bases in between. From germline, CDR1 is SSHAT and CDR2 FNYEAQ (reference sequence). CDR3 length: 15 residues. The CDR3 reads CASSPSGVSDTEAFF. The CDR3 DNA is TGTGCCAGCAGCCCCTCAGGGGTTTCGGACACTGAAGCTTTCTTT.

J is TRBJ1-4 and V is TRBV7-2; D not resolved. Germline values: CDR1 SGHTA, CDR2 FQGNSA. The V end lost 1 base, the J end lost 8 bases, and 11 bases lay between the germline ends. CDR3 length equals 14 residues. CDR3 sequence: CASSLGGRWEKLFF. The CDR3 DNA is TGTGCCAGCAGCTTAGGAGGCCGCTGGGAAAAACTGTTTTTT.

The chain employs TRBV30 and TRBJ2-7; the D is unclear. From germline, CDR1 is GTSNPN and CDR2 SVGIG (reference sequence). Trimming stripped 2 bases from V and 3 bases from J, with 5 bases between. The CDR3 runs 11 residues. The CDR3 coding sequence is TGTGCCTGGAGTAATAGCTACGAGCAGTACTTC. Protein: CAWSNSYEQYF.

The V and J genes are TRBV10-3 and TRBJ1-1; 9 positions match TRBD1. The length of the CDR3 is 14 residues. The germline gives CDR1 ENHRY, CDR2 SYGVKD. Trimming at V came to 6 bases and at J to 3 bases, leaving 5 bases not matched to a gene. This CDR3 reads CAIRRQGVYTEAFF. DNA for the CDR3: TGTGCCATCAGACGACAGGGGGTATACACTGAAGCTTTCTTT.

This chain links TRBV4-3 with TRBJ2-1; D gene uncertain. Germline loops: CDR1 LGHNA, CDR2 YSLEER. Trimming cost V 0 bases and J 2 bases, with 8 bases left between them. CDR3 length equals 15 residues. CDR3 in amino acids: CASSQEGTPYNEQFF. The DNA for the CDR3 is TGCGCCAGCAGCCAAGAGGGAACCCCCTACAATGAGCAGTTCTTC.

The genes are TRBV9 and TRBJ1-3; D may be TRBD1 (5 bases). The V end was cut by 0 bases, the J end by 2 bases, with 12 bases between. This CDR3 is 16 amino acids long. The germline CDR1 and CDR2 sequences are SGDLS and YYNGEE. CDR3 amino acids: CASSVGDLGAGNTIYF. The DNA for the CDR3 is TGTGCCAGCAGCGTAGGTGATTTGGGGGCTGGAAACACCATATATTTT.

The genes are TRBV7-2 and TRBJ1-1; maybe TRBD1 (5 bases). Germline V gene data show CDR1 as SGHTA and CDR2 as FQGNSA. Trimming removed 5 bases at V and 4 bases at J, with 14 bases between. CDR3 length: 14 amino acids. CDR3 sequence reads: CASSNQGGSTEAFF. CDR3 DNA: TGTGCCAGCAGCAACCAGGGAGGGAGCACTGAAGCTTTCTTT.

The chain joins TRBV5-6 to TRBJ1-3; the match to TRBD1 covers 9 bases. The germline V gene has CDR1 SGHDT and CDR2 YYEEEE. CDR3 size: 14 residues. V lost 3 bases to trimming and J lost 2 bases; unmatched junction nucleotides: 0. This CDR3 reads CASSWDRAGNTIYF. The CDR3 DNA reads TGTGCCAGCAGCTGGGACAGGGCTGGAAACACCATATATTTT.

This chain uses TRBV18 with TRBJ1-4, with 10 nucleotides matching TRBD1. Germline trimming cut 0 bases from V and 6 bases from J; bases unmatched to any gene: 4. Germline CDR1 KGHSH, CDR2 LQKENI. The CDR3 length is 16 residues. CDR3 residues: CASSPPTGTGDEKLFF. CDR3 bases: TGTGCCAGCTCACCACCGACGGGGACAGGGGATGAAAAACTGTTTTTT.

This chain links TRBV4-3 with TRBJ2-2; D is undetermined. V was trimmed by 0 bases and J by 2 bases, leaving 10 bases between them. The CDR3 is made up of 16 amino acids. CDR1 is LGHNA and CDR2 is YSLEER in the germline V gene. The CDR3 protein is CASSQDGGANTGELFF. The CDR3 DNA sequence: TGCGCCAGCAGCCAAGATGGCGGAGCCAACACCGGGGAGCTGTTTTTT.

The chain carries TRBV4-1 and TRBJ1-2; D is perhaps TRBD1 (5 bases). V lost 2 bases to trimming and J lost 5 bases, with 18 bases between them. The CDR3 totals 16 residues. Germline V lookup: CDR1 MGHRA, CDR2 YSYEKL. The CDR3 protein is CASSQRPPGPLYGYTF. The DNA for the CDR3 is TGCGCCAGCAGCCAACGGCCGCCAGGGCCTTTGTATGGCTACACCTTC.